This TCR beta chain emerged from a study of blood T cells in healthy people across ages (dated by TCRdb to 2015 to 2017). The study in broad terms: In model experiments, template switching captured roughly one uniquely barcoded TCR beta cDNA molecule for every two T cells. Using deep sequencing normalized with unique cDNA molecular identifiers, the study measured how TCR beta repertoire diversity changes with age. The donors were split into four age groups: young (average around 15 years), middle-aged (about 40), aged (62) and long-lived (roughly 80). To avoid experimental bias, donors of different ages were spread randomly across the sequencing lanes. Two additional independent replicas of 1 million unique cDNA reads from the same blood draw were analyzed for two donors (one aged 18 to 29 and one aged 80 or older). The paper as a whole reports these results and caveats: Total diversity estimates from one million sequenced T cells were considered lower bounds and underestimates. Bulk unsorted PBMC profiling prevented conclusive comparison of naive and antigen-experienced compartments. Because donor CMV infection status was unknown, age-related changes in expanded clonotypes were potentially confounded. The long-lived group showed more naive CD4+ T cells, fewer expanded clones and increased TCR diversity than the aged group, suggesting age selection. A strong correlation was found between observed TCR beta diversity and the percentage of naive T cells measured by flow cytometry. Observed TCR beta diversity per million T cells fell roughly linearly with age, and a significant reduction was already apparent by age roughly 40.

Of note for this clonotype: Its antigen has not been determined. No quality values exist for individual bases; no much larger clone is one base distant.

The 40 or so donors, aged 6 to 90 years, were systemically healthy Caucasian individuals from Russia. About 9.1 milliliters of peripheral blood were collected from each donor into EDTA-treated Vacutainer tubes. Ficoll-Paque density-gradient centrifugation was used to isolate PBMCs, with at least 7 million obtained per sample. Total RNA, at least 6 micrograms per sample, was extracted from PBMCs with Trizol reagent. Naive CD45RAhigh/CD27high T cell percentages were measured by flow cytometry on a PBMC aliquot from every donor. From the cysteine up to the phenylalanine, the CDR3 has a length of 15 residues. The CDR3 DNA has 45 bases and is translated from base 1. The germline V gene encodes CDR1 SGHRS and CDR2 YFSETQ. V has 0 bases trimmed and J has 10 bases trimmed; junction bases matching no gene number 9. Library preparation used 5' RACE. Data came from an Illumina HiSeq 2500. A second PCR of about 7 to 12 cycles was run with a J-beta primer mix and a sample-barcoded 5' primer. Each TCR beta cDNA molecule received a unique molecular identifier from a template-switch 5' adaptor carrying 12 random nucleotides. At least 3 million CDR3-containing paired-end reads were obtained from each sample. First-strand cDNA was synthesized from all RNA with the Mint cDNA synthesis kit, primed by a TRBC-specific oligonucleotide. Following uracil-DNA glycosylase treatment, a first 18-cycle PCR with universal primers M1SS and BC2_uni_R was performed on all cDNA. For the original study's pipeline: Each sample was normalized by randomly selecting 1 million high-quality reads, each carrying a distinct molecular identifier. Reads sharing molecular identifiers were discarded rather than binned into consensus sequences. MiTCR, run with a Q25 quality threshold and the strictest error-elimination algorithm, handled CDR3 identification, clonotype clustering and error correction. Lower-bound total TCR beta diversity was estimated with a nonparametric unseen species model using Euler transformation. Starting from the raw public reads, TCRdb applied fastp trimming at Q25, assembled clones with MiXCR and retained in-frame beta chains. Each CDR3 protein appears once, grouped with its most common genes and DNA. The authors' filters were not applied to this entry. For this sample the table gives hundreds of thousands of distinct CDR3 sequences, of which approximately 50% were detected only once. Under 35% of the sample comes from the top ten.

Sequenced input: blood. This TCR was sampled from a woman aged 55-70 years in good health. The rearrangement combines TRBV5-1 with TRBJ2-1; the junction holds 8 bases that match TRBD1. The DNA sequence follows: TGCGCCAGCAGCTTGGAAACTCCGGGGACAGGAGAGCAGTTCTTC. Its product reads: CASSLETPGTGEQFF.